What follows are 25 T cell receptor beta chains derived from one specimen sequenced in a study of shared clonotypes between healthy human individuals. Here immunoSEQ multiplex PCR was the method, and the copy in TCRdb shows in-frame clones only, minus some. The sample carries fewer than 2.5 million clones, 80% to 95% recorded once. Sequencing was performed on naive CD4+ T cells from PBMCs. The sample's subset: CD45RA+ positively selected. These receptors came from a young man in good health. Some clones in this sample may be carry-over from other donors' samples.

For this clone: Other DNA sequences from this sample encode an identical CDR3 as well. The chain has TRBV7-9 and TRBJ2-1; D is uncertain. Germline CDR1 SEHNR, CDR2 FQNEAQ (reference sequence). The CDR3 totals 11 residues. Trimming removed 1 base at V and 9 bases at J, with 4 bases between. The CDR3 loop is CASSLVSEQFF. CDR3 bases: TGTGCCAGCAGCTTAGTCAGTGAGCAGTTCTTC.

The chain has TRBV6-1 and TRBJ1-4; the D gene is possibly TRBD1 (6 bases). V was pared by 6 bases and J by 5 bases, with 13 bases between. Germline-derived CDR1 and CDR2 are MNHNS and SASEGT. The CDR3 runs to 14 residues. The CDR3 bases are TGTGCCAGCAGGCGGGGGGCTTTAAATGAAAAACTGTTTTTT. It encodes CASRRGALNEKLFF.

The chain couples TRBV4-3 to TRBJ1-2, with TRBD1 matching 10 bases. With 1 base clipped from V and 2 bases from J, the junction kept 4 bases outside the gene matches. The CDR3 length is 16 residues. The V gene's germline CDR1 is LGHNA and CDR2 YSLEER. CDR3 protein: CASSQGVGQGNYGYTF. CDR3 coding DNA: TGCGCCAGCAGCCAAGGAGTGGGACAGGGGAACTATGGCTACACCTTC.

V and J are TRBV15 and TRBJ2-3, with D uncertain. Germline V lookup: CDR1 LNHNV, CDR2 YYDKDF (reference sequence). The CDR3 covers 14 residues. Deletions cut 0 bases from V and 1 base from J, with 5 bases between. CDR3 protein: CATSRDFGTDTQYF. The CDR3 DNA sequence: TGTGCCACCAGCAGAGATTTCGGCACAGATACGCAGTATTTT.

The rearrangement links TRBV18 to TRBJ1-4; D uncertain. V shed 1 base and J shed 4 bases, with 16 bases lying between them. The CDR3 covers 17 residues. Looked up from germline, CDR1 is KGHSH and CDR2 is LQKENI. This CDR3 is CASSPRADQFLNEKLFF. The CDR3, as DNA: TGTGCCAGCTCACCACGGGCAGACCAGTTCCTTAATGAAAAACTGTTTTTT.

This chain links TRBV10-3 with TRBJ1-3; 9 bases are a match to TRBD1. CDR3 size: 13 residues. The ends lost 10 bases at V and 4 bases at J; junction bases unmatched: 5. Per the germline V gene, CDR1 is ENHRY and CDR2 is SYGVKD. The CDR3 DNA is TGTGCCACCTGGACAGGGGCCGGAAACACCATATATTTT. Amino acids: CATWTGAGNTIYF.

The chain employs TRBV7-2 and TRBJ2-3; unclear D gene. The CDR3 runs to 15 residues. Germline CDR1 is SGHTA and CDR2 is FQGNSA. Trimming stripped 1 base from V and 5 bases from J, with 13 bases between. CDR3 sequence (DNA): TGTGCCAGCAGCTTAGACGTCCAAATGGAAGATACGCAGTATTTT. Translated, it gives CASSLDVQMEDTQYF. Using reference TRBV7-2 and TRBJ2-3 for the parts outside the CDR3, the full variable domain is GAGVSQSPSNKVTEKGKDVELRCDPISGHTALYWYRQSLGQGLEFLIYFQGNSAPDKSGLPSDRFSAERTGGSVSTLTIQRTQQEDSAVYLCASSLDVQMEDTQYFGPGTRLTVL.

The chain employs TRBV4-1 and TRBJ2-3; D uncertain. V lost 4 bases to trimming and J lost 0 bases, with 11 bases between them. Germline V gene sequence: CDR1 MGHRA, CDR2 YSYEKL. The CDR3 loop spans 15 amino acids. CDR3 loop: CASSPQGISTDTQYF. Written as DNA, the CDR3 is TGCGCCAGCAGCCCCCAAGGGATTAGCACAGATACGCAGTATTTT.

In its sample, this clone was seen a few times. The rearrangement uses TRBV7-8 and TRBJ1-5, with D unclear. Germline CDR1 and CDR2: SGHVS and FQNEAQ. The CDR3 has 15 amino acids. Trimming removed 1 base from V and 0 bases from J, with 7 bases in between. The DNA for the CDR3 is TGTGCCAGCAGCTTAGGAGCCTTTAGCAATCAGCCCCAGCATTTT. Protein: CASSLGAFSNQPQHF.

J is TRBJ1-1 and V is TRBV18, with a tentative D call TRBD1 (6 bases). The CDR3 totals 13 residues. In germline, CDR1 is KGHSH, CDR2 LQKENI. V lost 2 bases and J lost 7, with 11 bases in between. DNA for the CDR3: TGTGCCAGCTCACCAGGACAGCCCATTGAAGCTTTCTTT. Translated, it gives CASSPGQPIEAFF.

The J gene is TRBJ1-2, the V gene TRBV4-3; D is undetermined. This CDR3 comprises 16 residues. Germline V CDR1 and CDR2: LGHNA, YSLEER. V was cut by 4 bases and J by 5 bases, with 20 bases left in between. As DNA, the CDR3 is TGCGCCAGCAGCCCCGGAGCGACTTATTGGATTTATGGCTACACCTTC. Translation: CASSPGATYWIYGYTF.

The chain has TRBV27 and TRBJ1-2; no reliable D call. The V gene lost 2 bases and the J gene lost 8 bases, with 18 bases spanning the gap. The CDR3 runs to 15 residues. CDR1 is MNHEY and CDR2 is SMNVEV in the germline V gene (reference sequence). For the CDR3, the DNA is TGTGCCAGCAGTTTACTCGCCATTCGGCTGGGAGGCTACACCTTC. As protein: CASSLLAIRLGGYTF.

This clone was recorded only once. V and J are TRBV5-4 and TRBJ1-5; D call uncertain. The CDR3 is made up of 15 amino acids. Germline lookup yields CDR1 SGHNT and CDR2 YYREEE (reference sequence). V was pared by 0 bases and J by 2 bases, with 9 bases between. The CDR3 DNA reads as TGTGCCAGCAGCTTGGGCGGATATCGCAATCAGCCCCAGCATTTT. Protein product: CASSLGGYRNQPQHF.

The chain employs TRBV5-4 and TRBJ1-1; 10 positions match TRBD1. The germline V gene has CDR1 SGHNT and CDR2 YYREEE (reference sequence). J was trimmed by 6 bases and V by 7 bases; bases with no gene match: 12. CDR3 length: 15 amino acids. The CDR3 sequence: CASLTGGTGAPEAFF. The CDR3 coding sequence is TGTGCCAGCTTGACCGGCGGGACAGGGGCGCCTGAAGCTTTCTTT.

The chain carries TRBV29-1 and TRBJ1-4, with 7 bases matching TRBD1. CDR1 and CDR2 (germline): SQVTM, ANQGSEA. The CDR3 is made up of 13 amino acids. V lost 5 bases and J lost 7; bases outside the gene matches: 7. The CDR3 here is CSVSRGAGEKLFF. CDR3 nucleotides: TGCAGCGTTTCCAGGGGGGCTGGTGAAAAACTGTTTTTT.

The chain joins TRBV19 to TRBJ1-2; possible D gene TRBD1, 5 bases. This CDR3 comprises 12 residues. The germline V and J ends were trimmed by 8 bases and 2 bases, with 9 bases remaining between them. Germline loops: CDR1 LNHDA, CDR2 SQIVND (reference sequence). In DNA, the CDR3 is TGTGCCAGTGTCGGACAAAACTATGGCTACACCTTC. Amino acids: CASVGQNYGYTF.

The rearrangement uses TRBV7-2 and TRBJ2-5; 10 bases align to TRBD2. Germline V lookup: CDR1 SGHTA, CDR2 FQGNSA. The V and J ends lost 1 base and 5 bases, in that order; junction bases with no gene match: 7. The CDR3 covers 16 residues. Here the CDR3 DNA reads TGTGCCAGCAGCTTAGGAAGCGGGAGGGCCCGGGAGACCCAGTACTTC. Its protein product is CASSLGSGRARETQYF.

This rearrangement joins TRBV28 to TRBJ1-1; D gene uncertain. Trimming cost V 5 bases and J 7 bases, with 14 bases left between them. Germline CDR1 reads MDHEN; CDR2 reads SYDVKM. The CDR3 loop spans 13 amino acids. For the CDR3, the DNA is TGTGCCAGCAGTCCCTTTGAGAGGCATGAAGCTTTCTTT. It translates to CASSPFERHEAFF.

This chain links TRBV19 with TRBJ2-1; 7 bases line up with TRBD2. With 3 bases clipped from V and 5 bases from J, the junction kept 10 bases outside the gene matches. Germline CDR1 LNHDA, CDR2 SQIVND (reference sequence). The CDR3 spans 16 residues. Written as DNA, the CDR3 is TGTGCCAGTAGTATTAGAGCGGGGTTTCAGGACAATGAGCAGTTCTTC. Translated: CASSIRAGFQDNEQFF.

This chain links TRBV7-2 with TRBJ2-7, with 9 bases lining up with TRBD1. Germline loops: CDR1 SGHTA, CDR2 FQGNSA. This CDR3 spans 16 amino acids. Germline trimming cut 5 bases from V and 2 bases from J; bases unmatched to any gene: 10. CDR3 sequence reads: CASSPGTGSHAYEQYF. The CDR3 DNA is TGTGCCAGCAGCCCCGGGACAGGGAGCCACGCCTACGAGCAGTACTTC. Full variable domain (remainder filled in from reference TRBV7-2 and TRBJ2-7): GAGVSQSPSNKVTEKGKDVELRCDPISGHTALYWYRQSLGQGLEFLIYFQGNSAPDKSGLPSDRFSAERTGGSVSTLTIQRTQQEDSAVYLCASSPGTGSHAYEQYFGPGTRLTVT.

The chain uses TRBV11-1 and TRBJ2-7; TRBD2 matches at 7 bases. V dropped 6 bases and J dropped 3; count of bases not matched to a gene: 8. From germline, CDR1 is SGHAT and CDR2 FQDESV (reference sequence). This CDR3 is 14 amino acids long. CDR3 nucleotide sequence: TGTGCCAGCAGGCCCGGACTAGGCAACTACGAGCAGTACTTC. This sequence encodes CASRPGLGNYEQYF.

Worth noting for this clone: In the same sample, other DNA sequences code for this CDR3. This rearrangement joins TRBV2 to TRBJ2-3; 11 bases match TRBD1. Germline V lookup: CDR1 SNHLY, CDR2 FYNNEI. The V segment lost 6 bases and the J segment 3 bases; nucleotides outside the gene matches: 2. CDR3 size: 14 residues. Written as DNA, the CDR3 is TGTGCCAGCAGCGGACAGGGGGCTACAGATACGCAGTATTTT. Translating it yields CASSGQGATDTQYF.

This sequence joins TRBV6-1 and TRBJ2-1; 8 bases are shared with TRBD1. Germline V gives CDR1 MNHNS, CDR2 SASEGT. The CDR3 sequence is 14 residues long. Germline trimming cut 8 bases from V and 4 bases from J; bases unmatched to any gene: 7. The CDR3 DNA reads as TGTGCCAGCTCAGGGGGCGAACGATACAATGAGCAGTTCTTC. Amino acids: CASSGGERYNEQFF.

The gene calls are TRBV6-1 and TRBJ2-2, with D possibly being TRBD1 (6 bases). The CDR3 is 16 amino acids. V was trimmed by 1 base and J by 4 bases, leaving 13 bases between them. Germline CDR1 reads MNHNS; CDR2 reads SASEGT. CDR3 nucleotides: TGTGCCAGCAGTGAAGGGACAGTGCGGCCCACCGGGGAGCTGTTTTTT. Amino acids: CASSEGTVRPTGELFF.

V and J are TRBV30 and TRBJ1-1; the D gene is possibly TRBD1 (5 bases). The CDR3 sequence is 13 residues long. V lost 5 bases and J 1 base, leaving 11 bases between the germline ends. Germline assignment: CDR1 GTSNPN and CDR2 SVGIG (reference sequence). CDR3 region: CAWGDVKNTEAFF. CDR3 nucleotides: TGTGCCTGGGGGGACGTCAAGAACACTGAAGCTTTCTTT.